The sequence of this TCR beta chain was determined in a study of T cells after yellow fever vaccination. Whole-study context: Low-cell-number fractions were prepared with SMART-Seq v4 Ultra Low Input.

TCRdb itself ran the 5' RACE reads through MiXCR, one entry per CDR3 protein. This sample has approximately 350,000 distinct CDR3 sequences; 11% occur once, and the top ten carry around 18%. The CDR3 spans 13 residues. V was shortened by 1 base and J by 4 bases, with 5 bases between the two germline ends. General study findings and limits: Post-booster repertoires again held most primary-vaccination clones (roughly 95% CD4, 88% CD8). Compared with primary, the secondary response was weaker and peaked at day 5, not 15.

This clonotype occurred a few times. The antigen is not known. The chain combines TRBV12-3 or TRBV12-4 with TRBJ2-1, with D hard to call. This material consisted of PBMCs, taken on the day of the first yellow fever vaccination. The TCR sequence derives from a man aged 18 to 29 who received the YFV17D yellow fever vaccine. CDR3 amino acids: CASSLDPYNEQFF. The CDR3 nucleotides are TGTGCCAGCAGTTTAGATCCGTACAATGAGCAGTTCTTC.